This TCR beta chain was identified during a study of blood T cell repertoires in COVID-19. Per the original data handling: Using reference gene primer amplification, nucleated cell counts were estimated. Sequencing was performed with immunoSEQ multiplex PCR; in TCRdb, only in-frame clones are kept and a portion is missing. V, J and clone size were drawn from that table, and D and trimming were deduced from the DNA. The table records more than 95,000 clones, about 88% of them present only once. The sample consisted of peripheral blood. The receptor was derived from a human donor in a cohort sampled during active COVID-19.

CDR3 sequence (DNA): TGTGCCAGCAGTTCACAGCTTTACACTGAAGCTTTCTTT. Translating gives CASSSQLYTEAFF. V and J are TRBV6-5 and TRBJ1-1; D ambiguous. V lost 4 bases, J lost 3 bases, and 9 bases lay in between. Germline CDR1 reads MNHEY; CDR2 reads SVGAGI. The CDR3 loop spans 13 amino acids.